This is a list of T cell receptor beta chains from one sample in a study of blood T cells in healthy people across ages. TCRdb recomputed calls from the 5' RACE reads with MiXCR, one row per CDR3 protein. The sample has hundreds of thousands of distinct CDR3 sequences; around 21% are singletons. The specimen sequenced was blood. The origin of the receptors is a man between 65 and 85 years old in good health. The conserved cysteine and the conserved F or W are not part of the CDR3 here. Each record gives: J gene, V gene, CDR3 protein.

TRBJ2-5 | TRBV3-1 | ASSQDHGRVGY
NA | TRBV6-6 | ASSYPGRGSETQY
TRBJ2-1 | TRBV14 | ASSLQGFNEQF
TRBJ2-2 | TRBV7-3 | ASSLIGGPTGERF
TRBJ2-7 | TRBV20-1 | SATSGAFPYEQY
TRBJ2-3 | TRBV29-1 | SVETQWGGTDTQY
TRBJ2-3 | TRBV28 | ASSLERPTDRQY
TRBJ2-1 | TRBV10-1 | ASSDLPDYYPYNEQF
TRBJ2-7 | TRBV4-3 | ASSQGYGVASYEQY
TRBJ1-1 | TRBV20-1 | SARDWDRAPEAF
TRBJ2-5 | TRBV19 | ASSNPGQAKETQY
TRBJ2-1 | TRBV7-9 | ASSFPGSSYNEQF
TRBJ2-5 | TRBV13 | ASSRGLAGVGQETQY
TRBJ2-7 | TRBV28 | ASSRPGTNLHFSYEQY
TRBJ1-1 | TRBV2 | ASSPQGGAF
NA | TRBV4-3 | ASSHGTGTYEQY
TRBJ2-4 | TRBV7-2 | ASSLGGEQGY
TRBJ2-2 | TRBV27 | ASRQVGGYTGELF
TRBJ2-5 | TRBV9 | ASSVAEGGGETQY
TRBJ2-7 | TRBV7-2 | ASSLDQQTAYEQY
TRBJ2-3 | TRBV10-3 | AIKAGVEDTQY
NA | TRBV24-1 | ATSDPSGPRNEQY
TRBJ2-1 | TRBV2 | ASNREEAVEQF
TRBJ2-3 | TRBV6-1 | ASSVDRSGTAADTQY
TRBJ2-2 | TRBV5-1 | ASSTLQGPGELF
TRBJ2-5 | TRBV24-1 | ATSGSSGLETQY
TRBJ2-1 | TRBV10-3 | AISRAEALMEQF
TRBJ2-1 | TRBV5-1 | ASSLAGVESNEQF
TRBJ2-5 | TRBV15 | ATSRPDAILQETQY
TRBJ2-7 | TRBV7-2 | ASSRGGGLAASYEQY
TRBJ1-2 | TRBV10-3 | AISESTTGGNYGYT
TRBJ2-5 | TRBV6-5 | ASRPQGPSSETQY
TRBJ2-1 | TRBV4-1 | ASSQDLAGLAAYNEQF
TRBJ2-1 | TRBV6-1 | ASSAAGLYNEQF
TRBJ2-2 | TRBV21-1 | ASSALPGLAGANTGELF
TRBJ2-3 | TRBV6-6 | ASSSDNTDTQY
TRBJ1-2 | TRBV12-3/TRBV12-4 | ASNGQGTGYT
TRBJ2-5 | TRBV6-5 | ASSYLRAGETQY
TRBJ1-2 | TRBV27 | ASRLGTTGYT
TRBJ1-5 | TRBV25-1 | ASSEDRGHQPQH
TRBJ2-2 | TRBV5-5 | ASSPKWGSGELF
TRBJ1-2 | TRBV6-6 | ASSPGTGTT
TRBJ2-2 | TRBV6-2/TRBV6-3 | ASSARRTTGELF
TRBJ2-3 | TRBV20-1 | SARVPGTDTQY
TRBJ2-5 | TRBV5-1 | ASSLGEYQETQY
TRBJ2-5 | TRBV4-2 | ASSQDSGETRH
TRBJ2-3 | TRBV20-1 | SATDRILAGGPSTDTQY
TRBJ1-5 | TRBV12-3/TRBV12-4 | ASGTGGINQPQH
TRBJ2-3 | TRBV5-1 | ASSLYSGQSTDTQY
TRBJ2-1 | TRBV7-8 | ASTVQGSNEQF
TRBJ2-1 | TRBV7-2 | ASAIPPGRYNEQF
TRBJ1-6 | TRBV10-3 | AISESGPSPLH
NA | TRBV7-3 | ASSLASGRVNEQF
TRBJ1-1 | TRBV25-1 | ASRQGKVMNTEAF
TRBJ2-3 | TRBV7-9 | ASSFGSPTTDTQY